One T cell receptor beta chain is described in this entry. Its cognate antigen is unknown. This entry belongs to a study of healthy donors' naive CD4 and CD8 T cells. Study-level findings and limits: Most V and J genes were reportedly biased between naive CD4+ and CD8+ cells.

Starting from approximately 500 ng of total RNA, TCR libraries were made with linear amplification. How the authors handled the data: 86,000 or so TCR alpha transcripts were sequenced from 5 healthy donors. TCRdb reprocessed the reads with MiXCR, giving one entry per CDR3 protein. The V and J calls, along with clone size, are taken from TCRdb and not from the paper's own processing. The top ten clones hold 2.3% of a sample with roughly 200,000 distinct CDR3 sequences, over 60% of them seen once. This CDR3 is built from 14 residues. Per the germline V gene, CDR1 is KGHSH and CDR2 is LQKENI. Trimming removed 8 bases from V and 5 bases from J; junction bases left unmatched: 10.

V gene TRBV18 combines with J gene TRBJ1-1; 8 bases agree with TRBD1. The sequence derives from a pool of human donors in good health; the sample pools cells from several healthy donors. Sample: naive CD4+ and CD8+ T cells sorted from blood, pooled from several donors. This chain's CDR3 is CASKLGQEGTEAFF. The CDR3, as DNA: TGTGCCAGCAAGCTGGGACAGGAGGGGACTGAAGCTTTCTTT. Full variable domain (outside the CDR3, taken from reference TRBV18 and TRBJ1-1): NAGVMQNPRHLVRRRGQEARLRCSPMKGHSHVYWYRQLPEEGLKFMVYLQKENIIDESGMPKERFSAEFPKEGPSILRIQQVVRGDSAAYFCASKLGQEGTEAFFGQGTRLTVV.